The source of this T cell receptor beta chain is a study of blood T cell repertoires in COVID-19. Study in general: The cDNA or gDNA used as material had been derived from T cells, B-cell-depleted T cells, or PBMCs.

This clone showed up just a few times. Clones were read by immunoSEQ multiplex PCR, and TCRdb kept only the in-frame ones, dropping some. The top ten clones hold under 2.5% of a sample with about 150,000 clones, roughly 85% of them seen once. The CDR3 runs 16 residues. Germline CDR1 is SGHTA and CDR2 is FQGNSA. Trimming took 3 bases from V and 0 from J; bases not matched to a gene: 1. The receptor was isolated from an elderly woman with acute or convalescent COVID-19. V is TRBV7-2 and J is TRBJ2-3; TRBD2 matches 12 bases. The sample comprised peripheral blood. The CDR3 bases are TGTGCCAGCAGCTTGCTAGCGGGGGGGAGCACAGATACGCAGTATTTT. Translated: CASSLLAGGSTDTQYF.